This T cell receptor beta chain was observed in a study of blood T cell repertoires in COVID-19. Germline values: CDR1 SQVTM, CDR2 ANQGSEA. The CDR3 spans 12 residues. V shed 7 bases, J shed 5 bases, and the junction held 5 bases outside the gene matches. Donors were grouped by their self-reported clinical history. Donors of Cohort 3 who recovered were those that had two negative PCRs, clearance, or symptom resolution. Assay used: immunoSEQ multiplex PCR; TCRdb lists only in-frame clones, some missing. The sample lists around 290,000 clones, around 90% occurring once. Material for sequencing was PBMCs or T cells enriched from blood (not recorded which). The clonotype originates from a woman in her 30s who had recovered from COVID-19. V is TRBV29-1 and J is TRBJ1-1; 9 bases are shared with TRBD1. As DNA, the CDR3 is TGCAGCGCTCTACAGGGGGCGACTGAAGCTTTCTTT. The encoded protein is CSALQGATEAFF.